The rows below give T cell receptor beta chains drawn from one sample of a study of T-cell memory formation after mild COVID-19. TCRdb re-called the 5' RACE reads with MiXCR, one entry per CDR3 protein. This table holds 300,000 to 400,000 distinct CDR3 sequences, around 28% found once. Sequenced input: PBMCs or a T cell subset sorted from them (not recorded which). These receptors all stem from an adult woman who had mild COVID-19 (a few samples of this study predate the infection). Cell type and time point are not known. Both conserved end residues are part of each CDR3. Each record gives: CDR3 DNA, CDR3 protein, clone size, CDR3 length, V gene, J gene, D gene. D genes are given only for firm matches. Only some rows state a clone size, as once, few, many or a class for expanded clones.

TGTGCCAGCAGGGGGACTAGCGGGGGCAATGAGCAGTTCTTC,CASRGTSGGNEQFF,few,14,TRBV6-5,TRBJ2-1,TRBD2
TGTGCTAGCAGCTCCGGAGCAGGGCAAGAGACCCAGTACTTC,CASSSGAGQETQYF,few,14,TRBV7-7,TRBJ2-5,NA
TGTGCCAGCAGCTTAGCGCTAATGGGGACGGGCGAGCAGTACTTC,CASSLALMGTGEQYF,NA,15,TRBV7-6,TRBJ2-7,NA
TGTGCCAGCAGTTTTAAGAGTGGCCAGCCCCAGCATTTT,CASSFKSGQPQHF,NA,13,TRBV12-3/TRBV12-4,TRBJ1-5,NA
TGCAGTGCCCTCAGCGGGAGGGGGTACAATGAGCAGTTCTTC,CSALSGRGYNEQFF,NA,14,TRBV20-1,TRBJ2-1,TRBD2
TGTGCCAGCTCTCCTGTTGGGGAGAACTATGGATACACCTTC,CASSPVGENYGYTF,once,14,TRBV18,TRBJ1-2,NA
TGCGCCAGCAGCCCAGAGGGGGGGACGAACACCGGGGAGCTGTTTTTT,CASSPEGGTNTGELFF,few,16,TRBV5-1,TRBJ2-2,NA
TGTGCCAGCAGTCCCGGGGGGGAGAGACCCAACGGCGGGGAGCTGTTTTTT,CASSPGGERPNGGELFF,NA,17,TRBV27,TRBJ2-2,TRBD2
TGTGCCAGCAGCCAAGTTACAGGGGGCGCATCGGATGGCTACACCTTC,CASSQVTGGASDGYTF,many,16,TRBV3-1,TRBJ1-2,TRBD1
TGTGCCAGCAGCGTAGGCCCACTAAATACGCAGTATTTT,CASSVGPLNTQYF,NA,13,TRBV9,TRBJ2-3,NA
TGCAGCGTTGAAGGGACTAAGGAGGCAATCAATGAGCAGTTCTTC,CSVEGTKEAINEQFF,NA,15,TRBV29-1,TRBJ2-1,NA
TGTGCCAGCAGCTGGACTAGCGGTACGCAGTATTTT,CASSWTSGTQYF,NA,12,TRBV7-8,TRBJ2-3,TRBD2
TGTGCCAGCTCCGGCGGACAGTACGAGCAGTACTTC,CASSGGQYEQYF,few,12,TRBV18,TRBJ2-7,NA